This is a list of T cell receptor beta chains from one sample in a study of CD8 T cells in Susac syndrome. TCRdb processed the immunoSEQ multiplex PCR reads anew with MiXCR; each CDR3 protein has one entry. The sample comprises approximately 180,000 distinct CDR3 sequences, approximately 95% of which are singletons, and 0.09% to 0.1% rests with the top ten. The sequencing input was CD4+ T cells from PBMCs. These receptors originate from a human donor with multiple sclerosis. The CDR3 runs from the conserved cysteine through the conserved F or W. Each record gives: clone size, J gene, D gene, V gene, CDR3 DNA, CDR3 protein. The D gene is left open where the match is weak. Clone size is shown for a subset of rows, as once, few, many or a class of expanded clone.

NA,TRBJ1-4,NA,TRBV2,TGTGCCAGCCGGGGGATGTTTAATGAAAAACTGTTTTTT,CASRGMFNEKLFF
NA,TRBJ2-5,NA,TRBV28,TGTGCCAGCAGCTCTCCGGGACCTAAGTCAGAGACCCAGTACTTC,CASSSPGPKSETQYF
once,TRBJ2-2,TRBD1,TRBV7-6,TGTGCCAGCAGCTCCGGACAGGGGGCGAAGTCCGGGGAGCTGTTTTTT,CASSSGQGAKSGELFF
once,TRBJ2-7,TRBD2,TRBV9,TGTGCCAGCAGCCGGGGAGGGGCTTACTCGCTCGAGCAGTACTTC,CASSRGGAYSLEQYF
NA,TRBJ1-1,TRBD1,TRBV9,TGTGCCAGCAGCAGGACAGGGCGAAACCCGAACACTGAAGCTTTCTTT,CASSRTGRNPNTEAFF
NA,TRBJ2-5,NA,TRBV9,TGTGCCAGCAGCGTAGAGCGGGAAGAGACCCAGTACTTC,CASSVEREETQYF
NA,TRBJ2-1,NA,TRBV20-1,TGCAGTGCTAGAGATTTCGGGACTCGCTCCTACAATGAGCAGTTCTTC,CSARDFGTRSYNEQFF
NA,TRBJ2-5,NA,TRBV6-2/TRBV6-3,TGTGCCAGCAGTTACTCGTTTCAAGAGACCCAGTACTTC,CASSYSFQETQYF
NA,TRBJ2-7,TRBD1,TRBV19,TGTGCCAGTAGTTCTCTCGGACAGGGCTACGAGCAGTACTTC,CASSSLGQGYEQYF
NA,TRBJ2-7,NA,TRBV6-5,TGTGCCAGCAGTTACAGTTCTACCTACGAGCAGTACTTC,CASSYSSTYEQYF